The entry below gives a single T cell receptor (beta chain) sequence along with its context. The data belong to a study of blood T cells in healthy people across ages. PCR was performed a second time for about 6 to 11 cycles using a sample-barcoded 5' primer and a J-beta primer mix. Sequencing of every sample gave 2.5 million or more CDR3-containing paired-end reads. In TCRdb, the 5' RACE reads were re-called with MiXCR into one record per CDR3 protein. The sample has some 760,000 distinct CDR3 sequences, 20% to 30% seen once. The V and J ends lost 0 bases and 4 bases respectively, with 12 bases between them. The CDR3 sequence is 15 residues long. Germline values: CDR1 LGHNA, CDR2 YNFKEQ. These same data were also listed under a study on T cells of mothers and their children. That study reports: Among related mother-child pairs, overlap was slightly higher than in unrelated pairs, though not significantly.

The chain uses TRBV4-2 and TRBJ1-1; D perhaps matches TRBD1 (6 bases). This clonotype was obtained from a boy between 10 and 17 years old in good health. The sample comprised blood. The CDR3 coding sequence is TGTGCCAGCAGCCAAGATACGGGGGCCGGCACTGAAGCTTTCTTT. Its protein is CASSQDTGAGTEAFF.